This is a list of T cell receptor beta chains from one sample in a study of glioma-infiltrating T cells after dendritic cell vaccination. The repertoire was sequenced with immunoSEQ multiplex PCR; TCRdb's copy has only in-frame clones and lacks some. The repertoire has about 64,000 clones, 82% of them found once; the top ten carry 9% to 10%. The source was blood, collected before dendritic cell vaccination. The receptors were gathered from a human donor with glioblastoma. Each CDR3 is given with its conserved first and last residue. D genes are given only for firm matches. The size field is filled for only some rows; it gives once, few, many or a size class.

j_call: TRBJ1-4
clone_size: .
d_call: TRBD1
v_call: TRBV6-1
cdr3_nt: TGTGCCAGCAGTACACAGGGGGGGAATGAAAAACTGTTTTTT
cdr3_aa: CASSTQGGNEKLFF

j_call: TRBJ2-1
clone_size: .
d_call: .
v_call: TRBV4-1
cdr3_nt: TGCGCCAGCAGCCCTCATCAGGGGCGGGGGCCTTACAATGAGCAGTTCTTC
cdr3_aa: CASSPHQGRGPYNEQFF

j_call: TRBJ2-1
clone_size: once
d_call: .
v_call: TRBV7-2
cdr3_nt: TGTGCCAGCAGCTCGACCGGGACCTACAATGAGCAGTTCTTC
cdr3_aa: CASSSTGTYNEQFF

j_call: TRBJ2-5
clone_size: .
d_call: TRBD1
v_call: TRBV5-6
cdr3_nt: TGTGCCAGCAGCTTGGAATTAGGGGGCCAGGGGGAGCAGTACTTC
cdr3_aa: CASSLELGGQGEQYF

j_call: TRBJ2-5
clone_size: once
d_call: TRBD2
v_call: TRBV2
cdr3_nt: TGTGCCAGCAGGACGGGGGGACAAGAGACCCAGTACTTC
cdr3_aa: CASRTGGQETQYF

j_call: TRBJ1-2
clone_size: few
d_call: .
v_call: TRBV11-2
cdr3_nt: TGTGCCAGCAGCCTATCTCGGACAGATGGCTACACCTTC
cdr3_aa: CASSLSRTDGYTF

j_call: TRBJ1-2
clone_size: .
d_call: .
v_call: TRBV4-2
cdr3_nt: TGTGCCAGCAGCCAAGTTCTGGGTCGGGTGGGTGATGGCTACACCTTC
cdr3_aa: CASSQVLGRVGDGYTF

j_call: TRBJ2-5
clone_size: .
d_call: .
v_call: TRBV11-2
cdr3_nt: TGTGCCAGCAAGTGGAGCGTCGCGCAAGAGACCCAGTACTTC
cdr3_aa: CASKWSVAQETQYF

j_call: TRBJ2-7
clone_size: once
d_call: TRBD2
v_call: TRBV7-2
cdr3_nt: TGTGCCAGCAGCATAGCGGGACACATCTACGAGCAGTACTTC
cdr3_aa: CASSIAGHIYEQYF

j_call: TRBJ2-5
clone_size: .
d_call: .
v_call: TRBV9
cdr3_nt: TGTGCCAGCAGCGTAGGTCCCAGCCAAGAGACCCAGTACTTC
cdr3_aa: CASSVGPSQETQYF

j_call: TRBJ1-1
clone_size: once
d_call: .
v_call: TRBV10-1
cdr3_nt: TGCGCCAGCCAAGAGGGCGGGGGGACTGAAGCTTTCTTT
cdr3_aa: CASQEGGGTEAFF

j_call: TRBJ2-5
clone_size: once
d_call: .
v_call: TRBV18
cdr3_nt: TGTGCCAGCTCACCACCCCGGGTAACACAAGAGACCCAGTACTTC
cdr3_aa: CASSPPRVTQETQYF

j_call: TRBJ1-3
clone_size: .
d_call: TRBD1
v_call: TRBV15
cdr3_nt: TGTGCCACCTCCATTCCAGGGGGATCTGGAAACACCATATATTTT
cdr3_aa: CATSIPGGSGNTIYF

j_call: TRBJ1-5
clone_size: .
d_call: .
v_call: TRBV2
cdr3_nt: TGTGCCAGCAGTGAAGCGCTAGTCGATCAGCCCCAGCATTTT
cdr3_aa: CASSEALVDQPQHF

j_call: TRBJ1-1
clone_size: .
d_call: .
v_call: TRBV28
cdr3_nt: TGTGCCAGCAGTCGGCGGTTGGGTGCTTTCTTT
cdr3_aa: CASSRRLGAFF

j_call: TRBJ2-5
clone_size: .
d_call: TRBD2
v_call: TRBV10-2
cdr3_nt: TGCGCCAGCAGTGATCGCGGGGGGGCCTCAGAGACCCAGTACTTC
cdr3_aa: CASSDRGGASETQYF

j_call: TRBJ2-5
clone_size: .
d_call: TRBD1
v_call: TRBV2
cdr3_nt: TGTGCCAGCAGTGAAATCCCGACAGGGGAGACCCAGTACTTC
cdr3_aa: CASSEIPTGETQYF

j_call: TRBJ1-6
clone_size: .
d_call: .
v_call: TRBV5-6
cdr3_nt: TGTGCCAGCAGCTTGGTCACGGCAGGGGCTAGGTCACCCCTCCACTTT
cdr3_aa: CASSLVTAGARSPLHF

j_call: TRBJ2-3
clone_size: .
d_call: TRBD1
v_call: TRBV5-1
cdr3_nt: TGCGCCAGCAGCCCCCAGGGACAGATCACAGATACGCAGTATTTT
cdr3_aa: CASSPQGQITDTQYF

j_call: TRBJ1-4
clone_size: .
d_call: .
v_call: TRBV5-1
cdr3_nt: TGCGCCAGCAGCTTGGGAGGGCAGACGAATGAAAAACTGTTTTTT
cdr3_aa: CASSLGGQTNEKLFF

j_call: TRBJ1-2
clone_size: .
d_call: .
v_call: TRBV2
cdr3_nt: TGTGCCAGCAGTGAAGCTAGGGGTTTAGATGGCTACACCTTC
cdr3_aa: CASSEARGLDGYTF

j_call: TRBJ2-7
clone_size: .
d_call: TRBD2
v_call: TRBV2
cdr3_nt: TGTGCCAGCGCGGGGGCTAGCGGGGACTCCTACGAGCAGTACTTC
cdr3_aa: CASAGASGDSYEQYF

j_call: TRBJ2-3
clone_size: .
d_call: .
v_call: TRBV2
cdr3_nt: TGTGCCAGCAGGGGGATGGGGGGGCTTACAGATACGCAGTATTTT
cdr3_aa: CASRGMGGLTDTQYF

j_call: TRBJ2-7
clone_size: .
d_call: .
v_call: TRBV15
cdr3_nt: TGTGCCACCAGCAGAGATTTTCCTTACGAGCAGTACTTC
cdr3_aa: CATSRDFPYEQYF

j_call: TRBJ2-5
clone_size: .
d_call: TRBD2
v_call: TRBV10-1
cdr3_nt: TGCGCCTGCACCCCGGGGGGGCTAGAGACCCAGTACTTC
cdr3_aa: CACTPGGLETQYF

j_call: TRBJ2-3
clone_size: .
d_call: TRBD2
v_call: TRBV7-8
cdr3_nt: TGTGCCAGCAGCTTCCTAGCGGGGGTGACAGATACGCAGTATTTT
cdr3_aa: CASSFLAGVTDTQYF

j_call: TRBJ1-1
clone_size: once
d_call: TRBD1
v_call: TRBV5-1
cdr3_nt: TGCGCCAGCAGCTTGGAGAGGACAGGGGGCTTAGCTTTCTTT
cdr3_aa: CASSLERTGGLAFF

j_call: TRBJ1-5
clone_size: .
d_call: .
v_call: TRBV5-1
cdr3_nt: TGCGCCAGCAGCCCCACCGGGGGAGGGGGCAATCAGCCCCAGCATTTT
cdr3_aa: CASSPTGGGGNQPQHF

j_call: TRBJ1-2
clone_size: .
d_call: .
v_call: TRBV29-1
cdr3_nt: TGCAGCGTTTCGGTCCAAGGGGTCTATGGCTACACCTTC
cdr3_aa: CSVSVQGVYGYTF

j_call: TRBJ2-7
clone_size: .
d_call: TRBD1
v_call: TRBV5-8
cdr3_nt: TGTGCCAGCAGGCCTCGGGACAGGGGGCATGAGCAGTACTTC
cdr3_aa: CASRPRDRGHEQYF

j_call: TRBJ1-2
clone_size: few
d_call: .
v_call: TRBV4-1
cdr3_nt: TGCGCCAGCAGCCAAGATCCGGGGGTTGAAGGAGGCTACACCTTC
cdr3_aa: CASSQDPGVEGGYTF

j_call: TRBJ1-1
clone_size: .
d_call: TRBD1
v_call: TRBV6-5
cdr3_nt: TGTGCCAGCAGTTACCCCGGACAGGGCACTGAAGCTTCCTTT
cdr3_aa: CASSYPGQGTEASF

j_call: TRBJ1-4
clone_size: .
d_call: .
v_call: TRBV5-1
cdr3_nt: TGCGCCAGCAGCAAGGGAGGTACGGATGAAAAACTGTTTTTT
cdr3_aa: CASSKGGTDEKLFF

j_call: TRBJ1-4
clone_size: .
d_call: .
v_call: TRBV4-1
cdr3_nt: TGCGCCAGCAGCCAACAAATTACAGGGTCAATTAATGAAAAACTGTTTTTT
cdr3_aa: CASSQQITGSINEKLFF

j_call: TRBJ2-5
clone_size: .
d_call: TRBD1
v_call: TRBV5-6
cdr3_nt: TGTGCCAGCAGCTCTATACGACAGGGTCGGCAAGAGACCCAGTACTTC
cdr3_aa: CASSSIRQGRQETQYF

j_call: TRBJ1-6
clone_size: .
d_call: TRBD1
v_call: TRBV7-9
cdr3_nt: TGTGCCAGCAGCTTAGCGGACAGGAGCTCCTATAATTCACCCCTCCACTTT
cdr3_aa: CASSLADRSSYNSPLHF

j_call: TRBJ2-5
clone_size: .
d_call: .
v_call: TRBV19
cdr3_nt: TGTGCCAGTACCGACTCGCAAGAGACCCAGTACTTC
cdr3_aa: CASTDSQETQYF

j_call: TRBJ2-1
clone_size: .
d_call: TRBD1
v_call: TRBV6-5
cdr3_nt: TGTGCCAGCAGTTCCAGGGGGCGGCTATACGGGGTTGAGCAGTTCTTC
cdr3_aa: CASSSRGRLYGVEQFF

j_call: TRBJ2-2
clone_size: .
d_call: .
v_call: TRBV2
cdr3_nt: TGTGCCAGCTCGGACTCCCCGAACACCGGGGAGCTGTTTTTT
cdr3_aa: CASSDSPNTGELFF

j_call: TRBJ1-1
clone_size: few
d_call: .
v_call: TRBV7-6
cdr3_nt: TGTGCCAGCAGCTTAGGGGGCCCCACAGGGCAGGCTTTCTTT
cdr3_aa: CASSLGGPTGQAFF

j_call: TRBJ2-5
clone_size: .
d_call: TRBD1
v_call: TRBV18
cdr3_nt: TGTGCCAGCTCACCCCGGACAGGTAACCAAGAGACCCAGTACTTC
cdr3_aa: CASSPRTGNQETQYF

j_call: TRBJ1-6
clone_size: .
d_call: .
v_call: TRBV28
cdr3_nt: TGTGCCAGCAGTCCCCGCGGCAAAGGAAATTCACCCCTCCACTTT
cdr3_aa: CASSPRGKGNSPLHF

j_call: TRBJ1-5
clone_size: .
d_call: .
v_call: TRBV15
cdr3_nt: TGTGCCACCAGCAGAGGAACAGGGTCCAATCAGCCCCAGCATTTT
cdr3_aa: CATSRGTGSNQPQHF

j_call: TRBJ1-2
clone_size: few
d_call: TRBD1
v_call: TRBV7-2
cdr3_nt: TGTGCCAGCAGCTTAGACTTGACAGGGGCTCAAGTGGGGGGCTACACCTTC
cdr3_aa: CASSLDLTGAQVGGYTF

j_call: TRBJ2-2
clone_size: .
d_call: .
v_call: TRBV7-9
cdr3_nt: TGTGCCAGCAGCCCGAGCGGGAACACCGGGGAGCTGTTTTTT
cdr3_aa: CASSPSGNTGELFF

j_call: TRBJ1-2
clone_size: .
d_call: .
v_call: TRBV19
cdr3_nt: TGTGCCAGTAGTATACAGGGGAGGGATGGCTACACCTTC
cdr3_aa: CASSIQGRDGYTF

j_call: TRBJ2-7
clone_size: .
d_call: .
v_call: TRBV5-8
cdr3_nt: TGTGCCAGCAGCTTGTTGTTTGAGGAGCAGTACTTC
cdr3_aa: CASSLLFEEQYF

j_call: TRBJ1-2
clone_size: .
d_call: .
v_call: TRBV28
cdr3_nt: TGTGCCAGCAGATATCCCAGGGCCGACTATGGCTACACCTTC
cdr3_aa: CASRYPRADYGYTF

j_call: TRBJ1-1
clone_size: few
d_call: .
v_call: TRBV6-6
cdr3_nt: TGTGCCAGCAGTTACAGTCAGACTGAAGCTTTCTTT
cdr3_aa: CASSYSQTEAFF

j_call: TRBJ2-1
clone_size: many
d_call: .
v_call: TRBV9
cdr3_nt: TGTGCCAGCAGCGGGGGCAACAATGAGCAGTTCTTC
cdr3_aa: CASSGGNNEQFF

j_call: TRBJ2-7
clone_size: .
d_call: TRBD2
v_call: TRBV18
cdr3_nt: TGTGCCAGCTCACAGACGGGGGGCTACGAGCAGTACTTC
cdr3_aa: CASSQTGGYEQYF

j_call: TRBJ2-7
clone_size: .
d_call: TRBD1
v_call: TRBV6-1
cdr3_nt: TGTGCCAGCAGTGCCGACAGGGAAGCTGTGCAGTACTTC
cdr3_aa: CASSADREAVQYF

j_call: TRBJ2-5
clone_size: .
d_call: .
v_call: TRBV19
cdr3_nt: TGTACCAGTAGTGACGAGGGAGAGCTTAGTGAGACCCAGTACTTC
cdr3_aa: CTSSDEGELSETQYF

j_call: TRBJ2-1
clone_size: .
d_call: TRBD2
v_call: TRBV6-5
cdr3_nt: TGTGCCAGCAGTTATGGAGCGGGGGGCACCTACAATGAGCAGTTCTTC
cdr3_aa: CASSYGAGGTYNEQFF

j_call: TRBJ2-3
clone_size: .
d_call: TRBD2
v_call: TRBV7-7
cdr3_nt: TGTGCTAGCAGCTTATCGCGGGGGGACACAGATACGCAGTATTTT
cdr3_aa: CASSLSRGDTDTQYF